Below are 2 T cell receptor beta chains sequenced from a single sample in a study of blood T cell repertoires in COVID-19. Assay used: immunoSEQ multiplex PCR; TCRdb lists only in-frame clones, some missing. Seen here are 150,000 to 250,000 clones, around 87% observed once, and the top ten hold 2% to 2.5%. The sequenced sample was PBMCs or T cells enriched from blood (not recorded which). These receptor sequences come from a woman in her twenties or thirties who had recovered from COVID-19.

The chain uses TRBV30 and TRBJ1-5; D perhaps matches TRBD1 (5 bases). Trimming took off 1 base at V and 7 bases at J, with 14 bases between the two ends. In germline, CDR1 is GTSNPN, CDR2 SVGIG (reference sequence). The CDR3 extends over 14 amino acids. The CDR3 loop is CAWSGGLGGQPQHF. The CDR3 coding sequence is TGTGCCTGGAGTGGGGGGTTGGGAGGGCAGCCCCAGCATTTT.

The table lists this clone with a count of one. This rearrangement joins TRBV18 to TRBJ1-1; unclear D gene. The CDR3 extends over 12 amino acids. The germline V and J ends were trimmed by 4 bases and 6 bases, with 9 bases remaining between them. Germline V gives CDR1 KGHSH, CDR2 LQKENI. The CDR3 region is CASSRPEAEAFF. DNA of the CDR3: TGTGCCAGCTCACGACCAGAGGCTGAAGCTTTCTTT.